The T cell receptor (beta chain) under discussion was sequenced for a study of T cells after yellow fever vaccination. Germline assignment: CDR1 MNHEY and CDR2 SVGAGI. This CDR3 has 14 amino acids. Trimming stripped 2 bases from V and 0 bases from J, with 6 bases between. Each CDR3 protein gets one entry after TCRdb re-called the 5' RACE reads with MiXCR. This sample yields roughly 330,000 distinct CDR3 sequences, of which around 7% are seen a single time; roughly a sixth belongs to the top ten. The chain has TRBV6-5 and TRBJ2-3, with a tentative D call TRBD2 (6 bases). The source material was PBMCs, sampled about 41 days after the first yellow fever vaccination. This receptor was identified in a man younger than 35 who received the YFV17D yellow fever vaccine. CDR3: CASSYLASTDTQYF. CDR3 DNA sequence: TGTGCCAGCAGTTACCTAGCGAGCACAGATACGCAGTATTTT.